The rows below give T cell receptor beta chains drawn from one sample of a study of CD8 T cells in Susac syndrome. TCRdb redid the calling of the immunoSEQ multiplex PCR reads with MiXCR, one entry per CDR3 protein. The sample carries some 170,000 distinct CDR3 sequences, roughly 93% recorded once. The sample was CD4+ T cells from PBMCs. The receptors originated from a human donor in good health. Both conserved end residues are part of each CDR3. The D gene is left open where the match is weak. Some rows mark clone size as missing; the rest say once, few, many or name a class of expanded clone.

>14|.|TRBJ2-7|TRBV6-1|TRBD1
CASSETGALWEQYF
TGTGCCAGCAGTGAGACAGGGGCGCTCTGGGAGCAGTACTTC
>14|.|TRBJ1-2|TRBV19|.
CASSGQFSNYGYTF
TGTGCCAGTAGTGGCCAGTTCTCTAACTATGGCTACACCTTC
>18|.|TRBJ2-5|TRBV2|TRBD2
CASSFWTSGGAVQETQYF
TGTGCCAGCAGCTTCTGGACTAGCGGGGGAGCAGTCCAAGAGACCCAGTACTTC
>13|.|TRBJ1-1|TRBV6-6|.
CASSYWTGGEAFF
TGTGCCAGCAGTTACTGGACGGGCGGTGAAGCCTTCTTT
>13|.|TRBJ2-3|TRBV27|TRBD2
CASSSLGGDTQYF
TGTGCCAGCAGTTCCCTGGGGGGGGATACGCAGTATTTT
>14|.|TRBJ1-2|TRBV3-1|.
CASSQDVSRDGYTF
TGTGCCAGCAGCCAAGACGTGAGCCGGGATGGCTACACCTTC
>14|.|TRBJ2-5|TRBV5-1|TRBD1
CASSPRQGQETQYF
TGTGCCAGCAGCCCCCGACAGGGACAAGAGACCCAGTACTTC
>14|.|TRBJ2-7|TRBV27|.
CASSFRPDYYEQYF
TGTGCCAGCAGTTTCCGGCCCGACTACTACGAGCAGTACTTC
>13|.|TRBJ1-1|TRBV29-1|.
CSVDGTMNTEAFF
TGCAGCGTAGACGGTACCATGAACACTGAAGCTTTCTTT
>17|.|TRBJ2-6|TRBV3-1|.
CASSQEWGAGGANVLTF
TGTGCCAGCAGCCAAGAGTGGGGGGCCGGTGGGGCCAACGTCCTGACTTTC
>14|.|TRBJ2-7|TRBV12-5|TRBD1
CASGSGQGAHEQYF
TGTGCTAGTGGTTCAGGGCAGGGGGCCCACGAGCAGTACTTC
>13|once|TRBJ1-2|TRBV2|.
CASSPPFYYGYTF
TGTGCCAGCAGCCCACCCTTTTACTATGGCTACACCTTC
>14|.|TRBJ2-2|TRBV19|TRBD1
CASSDRGNTGELFF
TGTGCCAGTAGCGACAGGGGGAACACCGGGGAGCTGTTTTTT
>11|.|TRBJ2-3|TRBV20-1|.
CSASIPDTQYF
TGCAGTGCTAGTATTCCAGATACGCAGTATTTT
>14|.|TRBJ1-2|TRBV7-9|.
CASSLEGLPYGYTF
TGTGCCAGCAGCTTAGAGGGTTTGCCATATGGCTACACCTTC
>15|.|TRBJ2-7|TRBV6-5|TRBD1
CASSPIGQGAYEQYF
TGTGCCAGCAGCCCCATTGGTCAGGGGGCCTACGAGCAGTACTTC
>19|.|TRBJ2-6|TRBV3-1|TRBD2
CASSQVTSGGRSGANVLTF
TGTGCCAGCAGCCAAGTAACTAGCGGGGGAAGATCTGGGGCCAACGTCCTGACTTTC
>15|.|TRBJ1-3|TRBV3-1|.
CASSQALTEGNTIYF
TGTGCCAGCAGCCAAGCATTAACCGAGGGAAACACCATATATTTT
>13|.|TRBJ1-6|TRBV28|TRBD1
CASSRDSRTPLHF
TGTGCCAGCAGCCGGGACAGCAGGACACCCCTCCACTTT
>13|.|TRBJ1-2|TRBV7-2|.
CASSSHQGLGYTF
TGTGCCAGCAGCTCCCACCAGGGTTTGGGCTACACCTTC
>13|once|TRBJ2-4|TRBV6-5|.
CASRFLGADIQYF
TGTGCCAGCAGGTTCCTGGGGGCGGACATTCAGTACTTC
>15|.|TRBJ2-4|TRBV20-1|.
CSARDLGAGLDIQYF
TGCAGTGCTAGAGATCTCGGGGCAGGGTTGGACATTCAGTACTTC
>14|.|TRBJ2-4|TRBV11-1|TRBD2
CASSLGDYKNIQYF
TGTGCCAGCAGCTTAGGGGACTATAAAAACATTCAGTACTTC
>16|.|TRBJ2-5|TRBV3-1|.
CASSQPGLATQETQYF
TGTGCCAGCAGCCAACCGGGGTTGGCCACCCAAGAGACCCAGTACTTC
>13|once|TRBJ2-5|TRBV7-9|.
CASSLFREETQYF
TGTGCCAGCAGCTTATTCAGGGAAGAGACCCAGTACTTC
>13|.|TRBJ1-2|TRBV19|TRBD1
CASTQDRGYGYTF
TGTGCCAGTACCCAAGACAGGGGCTATGGCTACACCTTC
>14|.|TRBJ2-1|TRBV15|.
CATSRDLTGDEQFF
TGTGCCACCAGCAGAGATTTAACGGGTGATGAGCAGTTCTTC
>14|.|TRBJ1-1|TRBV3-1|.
CASSQRTVNTEAFF
TGTGCCAGCAGCCAACGGACAGTAAACACTGAAGCTTTCTTT
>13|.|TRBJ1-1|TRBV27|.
CASSLRGSTEAFF
TGCGCCAGCAGTTTAAGGGGGAGCACTGAAGCTTTCTTT
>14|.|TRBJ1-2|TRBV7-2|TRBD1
CASGPRQGGYGYTF
TGTGCCAGCGGCCCTCGACAGGGAGGGTATGGCTACACCTTC
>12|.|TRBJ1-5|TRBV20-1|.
CSAREGIQPQHF
TGCAGTGCTAGGGAGGGGATTCAGCCCCAGCATTTT
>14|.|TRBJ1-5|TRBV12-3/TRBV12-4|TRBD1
CASSRDRRRQPQHF
TGTGCCAGCAGTAGGGACAGGCGTCGTCAGCCCCAGCATTTT
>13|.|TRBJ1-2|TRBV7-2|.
CASSQSRVDGYTF
TGTGCCAGCAGCCAGTCACGGGTAGATGGCTACACCTTC
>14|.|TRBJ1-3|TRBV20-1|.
CSARSAASGNTIYF
TGCAGTGCTAGATCCGCGGCATCTGGAAACACCATATATTTT
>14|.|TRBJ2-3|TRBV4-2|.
CASSQRASTDTQYF
TGTGCCAGCAGCCAAAGGGCGAGCACAGATACGCAGTATTTT
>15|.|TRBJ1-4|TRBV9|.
CASSVTTGVGEKLFF
TGTGCCAGCAGCGTAACGACTGGAGTTGGGGAAAAACTGTTTTTT
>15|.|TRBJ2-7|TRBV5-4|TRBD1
CASSTRTGVAYEQYF
TGTGCCAGCAGCACCCGGACAGGGGTAGCCTACGAGCAGTACTTC
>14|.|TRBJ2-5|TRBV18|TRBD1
CASSTGTVQETQYF
TGTGCCAGCTCAACTGGGACAGTACAAGAGACCCAGTACTTC
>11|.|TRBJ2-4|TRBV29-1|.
CSVRGAGIQYF
TGCAGCGTTCGGGGGGCGGGCATTCAGTACTTC
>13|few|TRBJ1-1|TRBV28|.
CASSSHLNTEAFF
TGTGCCAGCAGTTCACACTTGAACACTGAAGCTTTCTTT
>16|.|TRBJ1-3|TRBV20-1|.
CSVPDTGSSSGNTIYF
TGCAGTGTTCCGGACACCGGATCGAGCTCTGGAAACACCATATATTTT
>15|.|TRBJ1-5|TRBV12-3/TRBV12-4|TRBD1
CASSPRDRENQPQHF
TGTGCCAGCAGTCCCCGGGACAGGGAAAATCAGCCCCAGCATTTT
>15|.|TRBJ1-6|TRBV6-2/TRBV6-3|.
CASSYRAGRNSPLHF
TGTGCCAGCAGTTACAGAGCAGGGAGAAATTCACCCCTCCACTTT
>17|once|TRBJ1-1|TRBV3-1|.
CASSQRAQGGGKAEAFF
TGTGCCAGCAGCCAAAGAGCTCAGGGAGGTGGGAAGGCTGAAGCTTTCTTT
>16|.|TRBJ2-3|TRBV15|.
CATSRGGLDGTDTQYF
TGTGCCACCAGCAGAGGGGGCCTCGACGGCACAGATACGCAGTATTTT
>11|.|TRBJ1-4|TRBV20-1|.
CSARVYEKLFF
TGCAGTGCTAGAGTGTATGAAAAACTGTTTTTT
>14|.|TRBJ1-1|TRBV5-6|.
CASSWGQTDTEAFF
TGTGCCAGCAGCTGGGGTCAGACAGACACTGAAGCTTTCTTT
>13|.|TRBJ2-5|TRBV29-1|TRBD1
CSSSWTGEETQYF
TGCAGCTCGTCCTGGACAGGGGAGGAGACCCAGTACTTC
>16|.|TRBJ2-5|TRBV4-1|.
CASSQDRTPEGETQYF
TGCGCCAGCAGCCAGGACCGGACGCCCGAGGGAGAGACCCAGTACTTC